The next 27 T cell receptor beta chains were all read from a single sample in a study of cytomegalovirus exposure and HLA in healthy donors. PCR involved 60 Vbeta and 13 Jbeta primers. Profiled with immunoSEQ multiplex PCR; TCRdb holds only in-frame clones, not every one. The data contain some 150,000 clones, approximately 74% of them singletons. Sequencing used PBMCs. All receptors come from a woman under 40 in good health and CMV-seronegative.

The rearrangement uses TRBV15 and TRBJ2-1; the D is unclear. The germline V and J ends were trimmed by 6 bases and 7 bases, with 16 bases remaining between them. There are 14 residues in the CDR3. Germline CDR1 reads LNHNV; CDR2 reads YYDKDF (reference sequence). CDR3 coding DNA: TGTGCCACCAGAACAAAGGTAGCCGAGAATGAGCAGTTCTTC. It specifies CATRTKVAENEQFF.

In the case of this clone: This CDR3 is missing its conserved last phenylalanine or tryptophan, likely due to a read error. It is unclear where the CDR3 begins or ends on the DNA, so no DNA is shown, and the CDR3 is as TCRdb lists it. The rearrangement links TRBV20-1 to TRBJ2-4; the tabulated D call, TRBD2, remains unverified against the DNA. The germline CDR1 and CDR2 sequences are DFQATT and SNEGSKA (reference sequence). The CDR3 sequence runs 10 residues, both termini included. CDR3 loop: CSARAVSESL.

This chain uses TRBV2 with TRBJ2-1; TRBD2 aligns across 10 bases. The CDR3 length is 15 residues. The ends lost 5 bases at V and 7 bases at J; junction bases unmatched: 8. CDR1 is SNHLY, CDR2 FYNNEI, per germline. CDR3 amino acids: CASSSASGSYNEQFF. The CDR3 coding sequence is TGTGCCAGCAGTTCGGCTAGCGGGAGTTATAATGAGCAGTTCTTC.

This clone has only one observation. This chain uses TRBV7-2 with TRBJ1-5, with 12 nucleotides matching TRBD1. The CDR3 is made up of 14 amino acids. The germline V gene has CDR1 SGHTA and CDR2 FQGNSA. With V trimmed by 7 bases and J by 7 bases, 5 bases remained unmatched. CDR3 DNA: TGTGCCAGCACCGGGACAGGGGGCGGCCAGCCCCAGCATTTT. Amino acid sequence: CASTGTGGGQPQHF. Supplemented by reference TRBV7-2 and TRBJ1-5, the full variable domain reads GAGVSQSPSNKVTEKGKDVELRCDPISGHTALYWYRQSLGQGLEFLIYFQGNSAPDKSGLPSDRFSAERTGGSVSTLTIQRTQQEDSAVYLCASTGTGGGQPQHFGDGTRLSIL.

The rearrangement joins TRBV5-6 to TRBJ2-1; D unresolved. Trimming cost V 2 bases and J 10 bases, with 10 bases left between them. The CDR3 consists of 12 residues. Germline loops: CDR1 SGHDT, CDR2 YYEEEE. In DNA form, the CDR3 reads TGTGCCAGCAGCTTAAAGTGGCCAGAGCAGTTCTTC. It yields the protein CASSLKWPEQFF.

The CDR3 sequence: CASRGDQETQYF. The CDR3 nucleotides are TGTGCCAGCAGAGGAGATCAAGAGACCCAGTACTTC. The rearrangement uses TRBV6-1 and TRBJ2-5; D unclear. The CDR3 extends over 12 amino acids. The V end was cut by 6 bases, the J end by 2 bases, with 7 bases between. The germline CDR1 and CDR2 sequences are MNHNS and SASEGT.

This chain connects TRBV27 to TRBJ1-2, with 9 bases lining up with TRBD1. Germline CDR1 reads MNHEY; CDR2 reads SMNVEV (reference sequence). V was clipped by 4 bases and J by 10 bases; unmatched bases: 16. The CDR3 is made up of 16 amino acids. Here the CDR3 DNA reads TGTGCCAGCAGTTCCACCGGACAGGGGCCCCTGGGTTTCTACACCTTC. Its protein product is CASSSTGQGPLGFYTF.

The rearrangement uses TRBV30 and TRBJ1-6; unclear D gene. Trimming took 0 bases from V and 10 from J, leaving 19 bases between them. The CDR3 covers 16 residues. Germline CDR1 is GTSNPN and CDR2 is SVGIG (reference sequence). As DNA, the CDR3 is TGTGCCTGGAGTGTACCTGAGGGATGGCAGAGGTCACCCCTCCACTTT. Translating it yields CAWSVPEGWQRSPLHF.

The chain employs TRBV7-2 and TRBJ1-4, with D tentatively TRBD1 (5 bases). With 0 bases removed from V and 4 bases from J, the gap between germline ends came to 9 bases. Germline CDR1 is SGHTA and CDR2 is FQGNSA. This CDR3 comprises 15 residues. CDR3 coding DNA: TGTGCCAGCAGCTTAGCTGGGGCCAATAATGAAAAACTGTTTTTT. Protein: CASSLAGANNEKLFF.

CDR3 DNA: TGTGCCATCAGCGGGACAGGGGGGCCAAATGAAAAACTGTTTTTT. The encoded protein is CAISGTGGPNEKLFF. This chain uses TRBV10-3 with TRBJ1-4; 11 bases align to TRBD1. After removal of 6 bases from V and 5 bases from J, the junction contained 5 bases not matched to a gene. Germline V lookup: CDR1 ENHRY, CDR2 SYGVKD. The length of the CDR3 is 15 residues.

There are a few counts of this clone. V is TRBV27 and J is TRBJ2-7; 10 bases fit TRBD2. This CDR3 has 14 amino acids. CDR1 is MNHEY and CDR2 is SMNVEV in the germline V gene (reference sequence). V shed 7 bases, J shed 2 bases, and the junction held 5 bases outside the gene matches. CDR3 protein: CASTSSGRAYEQYF. The DNA of the CDR3 is TGTGCCAGCACCTCCAGCGGGAGGGCCTACGAGCAGTACTTC.

The chain employs TRBV28 and TRBJ2-7, with D maybe TRBD2 (6 bases). Germline V gives CDR1 MDHEN, CDR2 SYDVKM. The germline V and J ends were trimmed by 7 bases and 6 bases, with 10 bases remaining between them. This CDR3 spans 11 amino acids. CDR3 coding DNA: TGTGCCAGCAAACAGCGGGTCGAGCAGTACTTC. It translates to CASKQRVEQYF.

The genes are TRBV7-9 and TRBJ1-2; 7 bases fit TRBD1. The CDR3 covers 16 residues. Germline V lookup: CDR1 SEHNR, CDR2 FQNEAQ (reference sequence). The trim removed 1 base at V and 4 bases at J, leaving 9 bases unmatched. The CDR3 sequence is CASSLGATGTVYGYTF. CDR3 nucleotide sequence: TGTGCCAGCAGCTTAGGGGCGACCGGGACAGTCTATGGCTACACCTTC.

J is TRBJ1-6 and V is TRBV19, with D perhaps matching TRBD1 (6 bases). There are 13 residues in the CDR3. Germline V gene lookup returns CDR1 LNHDA and CDR2 SQIVND (reference sequence). The V end lost 6 bases, the J end lost 8 bases, and 11 bases lay between the germline ends. The CDR3 region is CASSRGTYSPLHF. For the CDR3, the DNA is TGTGCCAGTAGCAGGGGTACTTATTCACCCCTCCACTTT.

The V call is TRBV19, the J call TRBJ1-5; 10 positions agree with TRBD1. The CDR3 runs 16 residues. Germline trimming cut 5 bases from V and 6 bases from J; bases unmatched to any gene: 10. Germline-derived CDR1 and CDR2 are LNHDA and SQIVND (reference sequence). The CDR3 here is CASSPDRGRWVQPQHF. In DNA, the CDR3 is TGTGCCAGTAGTCCCGACAGGGGGCGATGGGTTCAGCCCCAGCATTTT.

The chain is built from TRBV4-2 and TRBJ1-1; TRBD1 is a possible D gene (6 bases). The CDR3 is made up of 13 amino acids. Germline CDR1 LGHNA, CDR2 YNFKEQ. V was trimmed by 5 bases and J by 2 bases, leaving 9 bases between them. The CDR3 nucleotides are TGTGCCAGCAGCAGGACAGATAACACTGAAGCTTTCTTT. This sequence encodes CASSRTDNTEAFF.

This rearrangement joins TRBV7-2 to TRBJ2-3; 9 bases are shared with TRBD1. The CDR3 contains 14 residues. Germline V gene data show CDR1 as SGHTA and CDR2 as FQGNSA. Trimming took 6 bases from V and 5 from J; bases not matched to a gene: 6. The CDR3 nucleotides read TGTGCCAGCAGTCATACAGGGGGCGGAGATACGCAGTATTTT. It specifies CASSHTGGGDTQYF.

J is TRBJ1-2 and V is TRBV5-5, with a tentative D call TRBD1 (6 bases). V was pared by 1 base and J by 5 bases, with 12 bases between. The CDR3 spans 14 residues. Germline CDR1 reads SGHKS; CDR2 reads YYEKEE (reference sequence). The CDR3 DNA reads TGTGCCAGCAGCTTGTGGGGGCAGCTGTATGGCTACACCTTC. This gives the protein CASSLWGQLYGYTF.

The genes are TRBV19 and TRBJ1-5, with no clear D. V dropped 4 bases and J dropped 6 bases, with 10 bases sitting between them. The CDR3 totals 13 residues. Germline CDR1 reads LNHDA; CDR2 reads SQIVND (reference sequence). The CDR3 spells CASSREYSQPQHF. For the CDR3, the DNA is TGTGCCAGTAGTAGGGAGTATAGTCAGCCCCAGCATTTT.

Only a few counts were recorded for this clone. V and J are TRBV7-3 and TRBJ1-2; the D is unclear. V was cut by 2 bases and J by 2 bases, with 6 bases left in between. CDR1 and CDR2 (germline): SGHTA, FQGTGA. CDR3 length equals 13 residues. CDR3 residues: CASSLGQNYGYTF. DNA for the CDR3: TGTGCCAGCAGCTTAGGGCAGAACTATGGCTACACCTTC.

The V gene is TRBV28, the J gene TRBJ2-7; 7 bases map to TRBD1. The germline gives CDR1 MDHEN, CDR2 SYDVKM. CDR3 length: 14 amino acids. V shed 6 bases, J shed 1 base, and the junction held 6 bases outside the gene matches. The CDR3 bases are TGTGCCAGCAGGACCGGGACAGATTCCTACGAGCAGTACTTC. Amino acid sequence: CASRTGTDSYEQYF.

This chain joins TRBV19 and TRBJ2-7, with a weak D call TRBD1 (5 bases). The CDR3 length is 14 residues. V lost 5 bases and J 0 bases, leaving 11 bases between the germline ends. Germline V CDR1 and CDR2: LNHDA, SQIVND (reference sequence). The CDR3 bases are TGTGCCAGTAGTGCTACGACAGTCTCCTACGAGCAGTACTTC. Translating gives CASSATTVSYEQYF.

The chain employs TRBV23-1 and TRBJ2-2; D not resolved. Being an ORF, TRBV23-1 has a function that is uncertain. The CDR3 consists of 12 residues. The germline V and J ends were trimmed by 2 bases and 6 bases, with 4 bases remaining between them. CDR3 in amino acids: CASSQPSGELFF. The DNA of the CDR3 is TGCGCCAGCAGTCAACCATCCGGGGAGCTGTTTTTT.

This clone was seen more than once but under ten times. The V call is TRBV6-1, the J call TRBJ2-1; D unclear. CDR1 and CDR2 from the germline V gene are MNHNS and SASEGT. V was trimmed by 2 bases and J by 0 bases, leaving 11 bases between them. The CDR3 runs 16 residues. Written as DNA, the CDR3 is TGTGCCAGCAGTGAACCTACATACTACTCCTACAATGAGCAGTTCTTC. This sequence encodes CASSEPTYYSYNEQFF.

The rearrangement links TRBV6-7 to TRBJ1-2, with a possible D match to TRBD1 (5 bases). TRBV6-7 falls under the ORF class, with uncertain function. V dropped 4 bases and J dropped 6 bases, with 6 bases sitting between them. This CDR3 comprises 11 residues. The CDR3 nucleotides are TGTGCCAGCAGTTGCAGGGATGGCTACACCTTC. Amino acids: CASSCRDGYTF.

The chain uses TRBV27 and TRBJ1-2; unclear D gene. Germline V lookup: CDR1 MNHEY, CDR2 SMNVEV (reference sequence). The V end was cut by 6 bases, the J end by 4 bases, with 12 bases between. The CDR3 consists of 13 residues. CDR3 loop: CASSSWQSYGYTF. The CDR3 nucleotides are TGTGCCAGCAGCTCCTGGCAGTCCTATGGCTACACCTTC.

V usage is TRBV6-1 and J usage is TRBJ1-2; D gene uncertain. The germline CDR1 and CDR2 sequences are MNHNS and SASEGT. V was shortened by 0 bases and J by 8 bases, with 19 bases between the two germline ends. The CDR3 loop spans 16 amino acids. This CDR3 reads CASSEANQVLTTGYTF. CDR3 DNA: TGTGCCAGCAGTGAAGCCAACCAGGTTCTAACAACCGGCTACACCTTC.